These 28 T cell receptor beta chains originate from one sample sequenced in a study of blood T cell repertoires in COVID-19. Some clones are missing from TCRdb's copy, which holds only in-frame ones; the method was immunoSEQ multiplex PCR. The sample holds 150,000 to 180,000 clones, approximately 83% seen once. The sequenced sample consisted of peripheral blood. The receptors were sampled from a woman aged 60 to 75 with acute or convalescent COVID-19.

This chain joins TRBV28 and TRBJ1-1; 8 positions match TRBD1. This CDR3 comprises 15 residues. V was pared by 7 bases and J by 5 bases, with 12 bases of the junction left unmatched. From germline, CDR1 is MDHEN and CDR2 SYDVKM. CDR3 in DNA: TGTGCCAGCACCGATCAGGGGGCGCCGGTTACTGAAGCTTTCTTT. This encodes CASTDQGAPVTEAFF.

This sequence joins TRBV30 and TRBJ1-5; possible D gene TRBD1, 6 bases. Germline V gene data show CDR1 as GTSNPN and CDR2 as SVGIG (reference sequence). The germline V and J ends were trimmed by 0 bases and 4 bases, with 10 bases remaining between them. This CDR3 is built from 14 residues. Written as DNA, the CDR3 is TGTGCCTGGAGTGTAGGGCAGGGGAATCAGCCCCAGCATTTT. Amino acid sequence: CAWSVGQGNQPQHF.

The chain is built from TRBV7-6 and TRBJ1-6; D is possibly TRBD1 (5 bases). The CDR3 sequence is 17 residues long. V lost 5 bases and J lost 9, with 23 bases in between. In germline, CDR1 is SGHVS, CDR2 FNYEAQ. The CDR3 DNA follows: TGTGCCAGCAGCCCAGGAGTTCCAGGGAATAGGGGTTCACCCCTCCACTTT. It translates to CASSPGVPGNRGSPLHF.

The chain couples TRBV12-3 or TRBV12-4 to TRBJ1-2, with TRBD1 as a possible D gene (6 bases). V was shortened by 2 bases and J by 8 bases, with 12 bases between the two germline ends. CDR3 length: 13 residues. The CDR3 reads CASSLLRGGGYTF. The DNA of the CDR3 is TGTGCCAGCAGTTTACTCAGGGGCGGGGGCTACACCTTC.

The rearrangement joins TRBV10-3 to TRBJ1-6; TRBD1 aligns across 7 bases. Germline assignment: CDR1 ENHRY and CDR2 SYGVKD. V gave up 2 bases and J gave up 7 bases; unmatched junction bases: 5. The CDR3 is made up of 15 amino acids. The CDR3 DNA reads as TGTGCCATCAGTGAGGAGGGGGCGAACAATTCACCCCTCCACTTT. Translation gives CAISEEGANNSPLHF.

This chain connects TRBV5-4 to TRBJ2-7, with TRBD2 matching 8 bases. Germline CDR1 reads SGHNT; CDR2 reads YYREEE (reference sequence). This CDR3 has 15 residues. Trimming cost V 4 bases and J 0 bases; bases outside gene matches: 6. The CDR3 region has the DNA TGTGCCAGCAGCCCACTAGCGGATCCCTCCTACGAGCAGTACTTC. Translation gives CASSPLADPSYEQYF.

This clone was observed a single time. The chain joins TRBV7-3 to TRBJ1-6, with D hard to call. Trimming cost V 2 bases and J 7 bases, with 9 bases left between them. CDR3 length: 14 residues. Germline assignment: CDR1 SGHTA and CDR2 FQGTGA. In nucleotides, the CDR3 is TGTGCCAGCAGCTTACTAGCGGCGAATTCACCCCTCCACTTT. It specifies CASSLLAANSPLHF.

The chain carries TRBV19 and TRBJ2-2, with D unclear. Germline CDR1 reads LNHDA; CDR2 reads SQIVND (reference sequence). The CDR3 loop spans 14 amino acids. V lost 3 bases to trimming and J lost 0 bases, with 5 bases between them. In DNA, the CDR3 is TGTGCCAGTAGTATTAGCACGAACACCGGGGAGCTGTTTTTT. Residues: CASSISTNTGELFF.

This clone was picked up a small number of times. The chain joins TRBV6-5 to TRBJ2-7; D is perhaps TRBD2 (7 bases). The germline V gene has CDR1 MNHEY and CDR2 SVGAGI. The CDR3 length is 15 residues. V was trimmed by 0 bases and J by 2 bases, leaving 11 bases between them. This CDR3 is CASSYSKGGAYEQYF. For the CDR3, the DNA is TGTGCCAGCAGTTACTCAAAAGGGGGGGCCTACGAGCAGTACTTC.

This chain links TRBV2 with TRBJ1-5, with D possibly being TRBD1 (5 bases). CDR1 is SNHLY and CDR2 is FYNNEI in the germline V gene. V was trimmed by 7 bases and J by 1 base, leaving 17 bases between them. The CDR3 is 16 residues long. CDR3 sequence reads: CASTREGRRSNQPQHF. DNA for the CDR3: TGTGCCAGCACTCGAGAGGGGAGGCGGAGCAATCAGCCCCAGCATTTT.

This clone has only a few counts. The V gene is TRBV5-6, the J gene TRBJ1-5; D remains ambiguous. Germline V lookup: CDR1 SGHDT, CDR2 YYEEEE. The CDR3 runs to 14 residues. Deletions cut 0 bases from V and 4 bases from J, with 8 bases between. CDR3 region: CASSLVTENQPQHF. The CDR3 DNA reads TGTGCCAGCAGCTTGGTCACAGAAAATCAGCCCCAGCATTTT.

V is TRBV6-1 and J is TRBJ2-5; D gene unclear. Trimming pared 6 bases from V and 4 bases from J, leaving 12 bases between. The CDR3 spans 13 residues. CDR1 and CDR2 from the germline V gene are MNHNS and SASEGT. For the CDR3, the DNA is TGTGCCAGCAGAAAGGTCCCAGGAGAGACCCAGTACTTC. Residues: CASRKVPGETQYF.

V is TRBV6-5 and J is TRBJ1-1; a weak D match, TRBD1 (6 bases). Deletions cut 7 bases from V and 2 bases from J, with 11 bases between. CDR1 and CDR2 (germline): MNHEY, SVGAGI. CDR3 length equals 13 residues. The CDR3 region has the DNA TGTGCCAGCAACCGGGACATCAACACTGAAGCTTTCTTT. Translation: CASNRDINTEAFF.

The chain has TRBV11-3 and TRBJ2-7; 7 bases align to TRBD1. Germline values: CDR1 SGHNT, CDR2 YENEEA. The CDR3 runs to 12 residues. V gave up 5 bases and J gave up 5 bases; unmatched junction bases: 3. As DNA, the CDR3 is TGTGCCAGCAGCCCAGGGACAGACGAGCAGTACTTC. This gives the protein CASSPGTDEQYF.

V is TRBV5-1 and J is TRBJ1-3; D possibly corresponds to TRBD1 (5 bases). The CDR3 covers 15 residues. The ends were cut back, 4 bases at V and 3 bases at J, with 14 bases in the middle. Germline CDR1 reads SGHRS; CDR2 reads YFSETQ. The CDR3 loop is CASSRHQGGGNTIYF. The CDR3 DNA follows: TGCGCCAGCAGCCGACACCAGGGAGGTGGAAACACCATATATTTT.

This clone occurred once. The CDR3 DNA reads TGTGCCAGCAGCCGCGACAGGGTCCCCAATGAGCAGTTCTTC. Protein product: CASSRDRVPNEQFF. The chain is built from TRBV3-1 (or the pseudogene TRBV3-2) and TRBJ2-1, with 7 bases fitting TRBD1. Trimming took 4 bases from V and 6 from J; bases not matched to a gene: 6. The germline V gene has CDR1 LGHDT and CDR2 YNNKEL (reference sequence). The CDR3 totals 14 residues.

The rearrangement joins TRBV5-1 to TRBJ2-5; D perhaps matches TRBD1 (6 bases). The CDR3 is 15 residues long. Trimming cost V 0 bases and J 4 bases, with 13 bases left between them. From germline, CDR1 is SGHRS and CDR2 YFSETQ. The CDR3 loop is CASSLEGRGGETQYF. DNA of the CDR3: TGCGCCAGCAGCTTGGAAGGCAGGGGTGGAGAGACCCAGTACTTC.

The chain couples TRBV10-1 to TRBJ1-5; TRBD1 might be the D (6 bases). In germline, CDR1 is WNHNN, CDR2 SYGVQD (reference sequence). This CDR3 has 14 residues. V was shortened by 8 bases and J by 4 bases, with 15 bases between the two germline ends. In DNA, the CDR3 is TGCGCCAGCCTAGATACAGGGCGGAATCAGCCCCAGCATTTT. Its translation is CASLDTGRNQPQHF.

This chain uses TRBV2 with TRBJ1-1, with D perhaps matching TRBD1 (5 bases). Germline values: CDR1 SNHLY, CDR2 FYNNEI. V was trimmed by 6 bases and J by 5 bases, leaving 10 bases between them. The CDR3 sequence is 12 residues long. The CDR3 here is CASRASGTEAFF. The CDR3 DNA reads as TGTGCCAGCAGGGCGTCAGGGACTGAAGCTTTCTTT.

CDR3 sequence (DNA): TGCGCCAGCAGCCCCCCCGGACTAGCTGGAGAGACCCAGTACTTC. This codes for CASSPPGLAGETQYF. This sequence joins TRBV5-1 and TRBJ2-5, with TRBD2 matching 8 bases. The CDR3 totals 15 residues. The germline CDR1 and CDR2 sequences are SGHRS and YFSETQ. J was trimmed by 4 bases and V by 4 bases; bases with no gene match: 9. Full variable domain (rest looked up from reference TRBV5-1 and TRBJ2-5): KAGVTQTPRYLIKTRGQQVTLSCSPISGHRSVSWYQQTPGQGLQFLFEYFSETQRNKGNFPGRFSGRQFSNSRSEMNVSTLELGDSALYLCASSPPGLAGETQYFGPGTRLLVL.

The chain joins TRBV21-1 to TRBJ2-1; TRBD2 is the table's D call, not checked against the DNA. TRBV21-1 is described as a pseudogene. This CDR3 has 15 residues. The CDR3 here is CASSVPGGPLNEQFF. The CDR3 DNA follows: TGTGCCAGCAGCGTACCGGGGGGGCCTCTAAATGAGCAGTTCTTC.

The chain has TRBV21-1 and TRBJ2-1; no check of the table's D call, TRBD1, against the DNA was made. TRBV21-1 constitutes a pseudogene. This CDR3 is 15 amino acids long. The DNA of the CDR3 is TGTGCCAGCAGCAAAGCTCAACAGGTGATCAATGAGCAGTTCTTC. Translation: CASSKAQQVINEQFF.

The J gene is TRBJ1-1, the V gene TRBV18; D gene ambiguous. V gave up 4 bases and J gave up 5 bases, with 14 bases separating them. Germline CDR1 and CDR2: KGHSH and LQKENI. The CDR3 is made up of 14 amino acids. In DNA form, the CDR3 reads TGTGCCAGCTCACAGGGCGGGGAGAAGACTGAAGCTTTCTTT. Protein sequence: CASSQGGEKTEAFF.

The chain combines TRBV6-1 with TRBJ2-2; the D is unclear. From germline, CDR1 is MNHNS and CDR2 SASEGT. The CDR3 is 15 amino acids. The V and J ends lost 0 bases and 1 base respectively, with 6 bases between them. The CDR3: CASSEAAVNTGELFF. The DNA for the CDR3 is TGTGCCAGCAGTGAAGCGGCCGTGAACACCGGGGAGCTGTTTTTT.

The CDR3 sequence: CSVEVGDRFVGYTF. Here the CDR3 DNA reads TGCAGCGTTGAAGTAGGGGACAGGTTCGTTGGCTACACCTTC. J is TRBJ1-2 and V is TRBV29-1; 8 bases agree with TRBD1. The CDR3 contains 14 residues. The V segment lost 1 base and the J segment 7 bases; nucleotides outside the gene matches: 8. Looked up from germline, CDR1 is SQVTM and CDR2 is ANQGSEA.

The rearrangement links TRBV7-3 to TRBJ2-1; 9 nucleotides match TRBD2. The CDR3 covers 16 residues. Per germline, CDR1 SGHTA and CDR2 FQGTGA. V was pared by 5 bases and J by 3 bases, with 8 bases of the junction left unmatched. The CDR3 protein is CASSPQLAGSYNEQFF. The CDR3 DNA sequence: TGTGCCAGCAGCCCCCAGCTAGCGGGGAGCTACAATGAGCAGTTCTTC.

This clone was detected a few times. V usage is TRBV6-5 and J usage is TRBJ1-6; the match to TRBD1 covers 7 bases. This CDR3 contains 15 residues. V shed 3 bases, J shed 7 bases, and the junction held 6 bases outside the gene matches. Germline CDR1 MNHEY, CDR2 SVGAGI. CDR3 in DNA: TGTGCCAGCAGTTATACCGGGACAGACAATTCACCCCTCCACTTT. Its translation: CASSYTGTDNSPLHF.

The J gene is TRBJ2-5, the V gene TRBV6-5, with 9 bases lining up with TRBD2. V shed 0 bases, J shed 11 bases, and the junction held 10 bases outside the gene matches. Germline-derived CDR1 and CDR2 are MNHEY and SVGAGI. The CDR3 runs to 15 residues. The CDR3 coding sequence is TGTGCCAGCAGTTACTCCGGACTAGCGAACCCAAGTCAGTACTTC. It is translated as CASSYSGLANPSQYF.